A single sample is the source of the 20 T cell receptor beta chains below, sequenced in a study of OX40 agonist ivuxolimab in advanced cancers. Profiling relied on immunoSEQ multiplex PCR, and the TCRdb table lists in-frame clones only, not all of them. The table shows fewer than 100,000 clones, with about nine tenths occurring only once. The material sequenced was CD4+ or CD8+ T cells sorted from blood, taken in a trial of the OX40 agonist ivuxolimab. Receptor source: an adult with an advanced solid tumor such as melanoma, head and neck, liver or kidney cancer.

This clone was detected only once. The junction departs from germline at one end; a sequencing error may be responsible. V is TRBV28 and J is TRBJ1-2; TRBD1 might be the D (6 bases). CDR3 length equals 9 residues. CDR1 and CDR2 (germline): MDHEN, SYDVKM. CDR3 residues: CASPGQPPF. The CDR3 DNA follows: TGTGCCAGCCCAGGACAGCCCCCCTTC.

The V call is TRBV6-1, the J call TRBJ2-7; D is undetermined. Trimming shortened V by 2 bases and J by 1 base, and 9 bases separated the two germline ends. CDR1 is MNHNS and CDR2 is SASEGT in the germline V gene. The CDR3 extends over 14 amino acids. CDR3 protein: CASSERERSYEQYF. CDR3 nucleotide sequence: TGTGCCAGCAGTGAAAGAGAACGGTCCTACGAGCAGTACTTC.

V is TRBV10-2 and J is TRBJ2-1, with 8 bases fitting TRBD1. With 7 bases clipped from V and 4 bases from J, the junction kept 6 bases outside the gene matches. The CDR3 spans 14 residues. Germline CDR1 WSHSY, CDR2 SAAADI. The CDR3 reads CASTDRGRYNEQFF. The CDR3 bases are TGCGCCAGCACCGACAGGGGACGGTACAATGAGCAGTTCTTC.

V is TRBV27 and J is TRBJ2-5; 8 nucleotides agree with TRBD2. The CDR3 sequence is 15 residues long. The germline V gene has CDR1 MNHEY and CDR2 SMNVEV (reference sequence). After removal of 6 bases from V and 4 bases from J, the junction contained 10 bases not matched to a gene. The CDR3 spells CASRPRRGGSETQYF. The DNA of the CDR3 is TGTGCCAGCAGACCCCGTCGGGGGGGATCAGAGACCCAGTACTTC.

V is TRBV18 and J is TRBJ2-3, with D possibly being TRBD2 (6 bases). Per germline, CDR1 KGHSH and CDR2 LQKENI. The V end lost 3 bases, the J end lost 4 bases, and 14 bases lay between the germline ends. This CDR3 has 15 amino acids. The CDR3 sequence: CASSPGLGEADTQYF. The CDR3 region has the DNA TGTGCCAGCTCACCGGGACTTGGGGAGGCAGATACGCAGTATTTT.

The chain uses TRBV6-5 and TRBJ2-7; D may match TRBD1 or TRBD2 (7 bases each). The CDR3 runs 15 residues. CDR1 and CDR2 (germline): MNHEY, SVGAGI. V dropped 2 bases and J dropped 0 bases, with 11 bases sitting between them. CDR3 amino acids: CASSYGRGGSYEQYF. The CDR3 DNA sequence: TGTGCCAGCAGTTACGGCAGGGGGGGCTCCTACGAGCAGTACTTC.

The genes are TRBV7-9 and TRBJ2-7; D is unclear. V lost 1 base to trimming and J lost 6 bases, with 10 bases between them. CDR3 length equals 13 residues. Looked up from germline, CDR1 is SEHNR and CDR2 is FQNEAQ (reference sequence). The DNA of the CDR3 is TGTGCCAGCAGCTTAGGGGCTTGGAGCGAGCAGTACTTC. Its translation: CASSLGAWSEQYF.

The chain employs TRBV7-2 and TRBJ2-3; TRBD2 is a possible D gene (5 bases). The V gene's germline CDR1 is SGHTA and CDR2 FQGNSA. CDR3 size: 13 residues. The V gene lost 0 bases and the J gene lost 5 bases, with 6 bases spanning the gap. The CDR3 protein is CASSLAGEDTQYF. The CDR3 DNA is TGTGCCAGCAGCTTAGCGGGAGAAGATACGCAGTATTTT.

The V gene is TRBV27, the J gene TRBJ2-2; 7 bases are shared with TRBD2. CDR1 MNHEY and CDR2 SMNVEV come from the germline V gene (reference sequence). There are 15 residues in the CDR3. With V trimmed by 0 bases and J by 8 bases, 6 bases remained unmatched. The DNA of the CDR3 is TGTGCCAGCAGTTTATCACTAGCGCCGCCGGGGGAGCTGTTTTTT. This encodes CASSLSLAPPGELFF.

The chain recombines TRBV6-5 with TRBJ2-2; no clear D gene. With 7 bases removed from V and 5 bases from J, the gap between germline ends came to 5 bases. The CDR3 sequence is 11 residues long. Germline values: CDR1 MNHEY, CDR2 SVGAGI. The CDR3: CASTKTGELFF. The CDR3 coding sequence is TGTGCCAGCACAAAGACCGGGGAGCTGTTTTTT.

In its sample, this clone was seen once. The chain uses TRBV11-2 and TRBJ2-7, with 10 bases aligning to TRBD2. Germline trimming cut 5 bases from V and 5 bases from J; bases unmatched to any gene: 9. CDR1 SGHAT and CDR2 FQNNGV come from the germline V gene. CDR3 length equals 15 residues. CDR3 DNA: TGTGCCAGCAGCCCACTAGCGGGGCCTCGCAACGAGCAGTACTTC. This gives the protein CASSPLAGPRNEQYF. Drawing the rest from reference TRBV11-2 and TRBJ2-7, the complete variable domain is EAGVAQSPRYKIIEKRQSVAFWCNPISGHATLYWYQQILGQGPKLLIQFQNNGVVDDSQLPKDRFSAERLKGVDSTLKIQPAKLEDSAVYLCASSPLAGPRNEQYFGPGTRLTVT.

The V and J genes are TRBV27 and TRBJ2-5; either TRBD1 or TRBD2 may supply D (5 bases each). Trimming shortened V by 3 bases and J by 3 bases, and 20 bases separated the two germline ends. CDR3 length equals 17 residues. CDR1 and CDR2 (germline): MNHEY, SMNVEV (reference sequence). The CDR3 nucleotides read TGTGCCAGCAGTTTCCTCAGCCACCTTAGAGGGGAAGAGACCCAGTACTTC. This gives the protein CASSFLSHLRGEETQYF.

The chain carries TRBV11-2 and TRBJ2-1, with 14 bases lining up with TRBD2. The length of the CDR3 is 16 residues. Germline V gene data show CDR1 as SGHAT and CDR2 as FQNNGV. V lost 1 base to trimming and J lost 9 bases; unmatched junction nucleotides: 5. This CDR3 is CASSLGGLAGVAEQFF. CDR3 DNA: TGTGCCAGCAGCTTAGGGGGACTAGCGGGAGTGGCTGAGCAGTTCTTC.

This clone was found once. The chain employs TRBV28 and TRBJ1-6; D is unclear. V was trimmed by 2 bases and J by 8 bases, leaving 4 bases between them. This CDR3 has 12 residues. Germline V CDR1 and CDR2: MDHEN, SYDVKM. The CDR3, as DNA: TGTGCCAGCAGTTTACCCGATTCACCCCTCCACTTT. Its translation is CASSLPDSPLHF.

The chain uses TRBV5-4 and TRBJ2-7; 10 bases agree with TRBD2. The junction had 11 bases not matched to a gene; V was cut back by 4 bases and J by 7 bases. This CDR3 region has 15 residues. Germline CDR1 reads SGHNT; CDR2 reads YYREEE (reference sequence). CDR3: CASSPQAGGPNEQYF. The CDR3 coding sequence is TGTGCCAGCAGCCCGCAAGCGGGAGGGCCGAATGAGCAGTACTTC.

This chain joins TRBV28 and TRBJ2-2; D is uncertain. This CDR3 has 13 amino acids. Trimming left V 4 bases short and J 1 base short, with 4 bases between. CDR1 and CDR2 (germline): MDHEN, SYDVKM. CDR3 sequence (DNA): TGTGCCAGCAGTTCGGTGAACACCGGGGAGCTGTTTTTT. The encoded protein is CASSSVNTGELFF.

V usage is TRBV7-2 and J usage is TRBJ2-2; 12 bases are a match to TRBD2. The CDR3 is made up of 15 amino acids. Trimming removed 4 bases from V and 6 bases from J; junction bases left unmatched: 3. The V gene's germline CDR1 is SGHTA and CDR2 FQGNSA. The chain's CDR3 is CASSSRLAGAGELFF. The CDR3 DNA reads TGTGCCAGCAGCTCCCGACTAGCGGGGGCCGGGGAGCTGTTTTTT.

The V gene is TRBV7-9, the J gene TRBJ2-1, with D tentatively TRBD1 or TRBD2 (7 bases each). This CDR3 contains 13 residues. The V gene's germline CDR1 is SEHNR and CDR2 FQNEAQ (reference sequence). Deletions cut 2 bases from V and 16 bases from J, with 18 bases between. The CDR3 loop is CASSLQGGVPVFF. CDR3 DNA: TGTGCCAGCAGCTTACAGGGGGGGGTCCCCGTATTCTTC.

This chain joins TRBV11-3 and TRBJ2-2; D uncertain. The germline V and J ends were trimmed by 2 bases and 1 base, with 2 bases remaining between them. Germline CDR1 reads SGHNT; CDR2 reads YENEEA. CDR3 length: 13 residues. CDR3 in DNA: TGTGCCAGCAGCTTATGGAACACCGGGGAGCTGTTTTTT. It is translated as CASSLWNTGELFF.

CDR3 region: CASSVAPSGGETQYF. Here the CDR3 DNA reads TGTGCCAGCAGCGTAGCCCCCTCGGGTGGGGAGACCCAGTACTTC. The chain recombines TRBV9 with TRBJ2-5; D uncertain. The germline V gene has CDR1 SGDLS and CDR2 YYNGEE. There are 15 residues in the CDR3. Trimming removed 0 bases from V and 5 bases from J, with 14 bases in between. The whole variable domain, filled in from reference TRBV9 and TRBJ2-5, reads DSGVTQTPKHLITATGQRVTLRCSPRSGDLSVYWYQQSLDQGLQFLIQYYNGEERAKGNILERFSAQQFPDLHSELNLSSLELGDSALYFCASSVAPSGGETQYFGPGTRLLVL.